The 32 T cell receptor beta chains given below trace back to one sample, sequenced in a study of cytomegalovirus exposure and HLA in healthy donors. The study ran its PCR with 60 Vbeta and 13 Jbeta primers. Method: immunoSEQ multiplex PCR; TCRdb's copy keeps in-frame clones and lacks some. The sample has roughly 120,000 clones; roughly 80% are singletons. The sequenced sample was PBMCs. These receptors were taken from a man under 40 in good health and CMV-seropositive.

This chain links TRBV19 with TRBJ2-3, with 9 bases aligning to TRBD2. Germline V gives CDR1 LNHDA, CDR2 SQIVND (reference sequence). The CDR3 sequence is 15 residues long. V was clipped by 2 bases and J by 4 bases; unmatched bases: 4. The CDR3: CASSIKRGVPDTQYF. CDR3 DNA sequence: TGTGCCAGTAGTATAAAGCGGGGGGTTCCAGATACGCAGTATTTT.

V usage is TRBV5-1 and J usage is TRBJ2-5, with D unclear. The J call is in doubt because the DNA end fits TRBJ2-7 better. Germline V lookup: CDR1 SGHRS, CDR2 YFSETQ. The CDR3 runs 13 residues. In nucleotides, the CDR3 is TGCGCCAGCAGCTCCAACCCCCCCTACGAGCAGTACTTC. Its protein product is CASSSNPPYEQYF.

Worth noting for this clone: Other DNA variants within this sample encode the same CDR3. This sequence joins TRBV5-1 and TRBJ1-1; TRBD1 aligns across 10 bases. With V trimmed by 4 bases and J by 4 bases, 4 bases remained unmatched. This CDR3 contains 14 residues. From germline, CDR1 is SGHRS and CDR2 YFSETQ. The CDR3 sequence: CASSLGQGSTEAFF. Here the CDR3 DNA reads TGCGCCAGCAGCCTGGGACAGGGGAGCACTGAAGCTTTCTTT.

The V and J genes are TRBV5-1 and TRBJ2-3, with D tentatively TRBD1 (6 bases). The length of the CDR3 is 15 residues. Trimming stripped 0 bases from V and 5 bases from J, with 13 bases between. In germline, CDR1 is SGHRS, CDR2 YFSETQ. The DNA for the CDR3 is TGCGCCAGCAGCTTGGGCCAAACCAGGGGAGATACGCAGTATTTT. This encodes CASSLGQTRGDTQYF.

The V and J genes are TRBV2 and TRBJ1-2; D is unclear. CDR3 size: 11 residues. V was clipped by 6 bases and J by 6 bases, with 8 bases between them. CDR1 is SNHLY and CDR2 is FYNNEI in the germline V gene. CDR3 protein: CASRESHGYTF. The DNA of the CDR3 is TGTGCCAGCAGGGAGTCCCATGGCTACACCTTC.

This clone was seen a few times. The chain couples TRBV4-2 to TRBJ2-7, with a tentative D call TRBD1 (5 bases). Germline V gene lookup returns CDR1 LGHNA and CDR2 YNFKEQ. CDR3 length equals 15 residues. The V end lost 2 bases, the J end lost 0 bases, and 11 bases lay between the germline ends. The CDR3: CASSQSGQISYEQYF. The CDR3 nucleotides read TGTGCCAGCAGCCAATCTGGACAAATCTCCTACGAGCAGTACTTC.

This chain links TRBV2 with TRBJ2-7; D is perhaps TRBD2 (5 bases). The germline V and J ends were trimmed by 6 bases and 2 bases, with 11 bases remaining between them. From germline, CDR1 is SNHLY and CDR2 FYNNEI. This CDR3 comprises 13 residues. CDR3: CASRREFPYEQYF. The CDR3 nucleotides are TGTGCCAGCAGGAGGGAGTTTCCCTACGAGCAGTACTTC.

The V gene is TRBV27, the J gene TRBJ2-7; weak D call: TRBD2 (6 bases). Germline CDR1 and CDR2: MNHEY and SMNVEV (reference sequence). This CDR3 region has 13 residues. Trimming cost V 9 bases and J 4 bases, with 16 bases left between them. In DNA form, the CDR3 reads TGTGCCAGTGGAGGGGCGGACCTTTACGAGCAGTACTTC. This codes for CASGGADLYEQYF.

The rearrangement links TRBV28 to TRBJ2-1, with TRBD1 matching over 8 bases. From germline, CDR1 is MDHEN and CDR2 SYDVKM. The CDR3 runs to 15 residues. The trim removed 4 bases at V and 5 bases at J, leaving 7 bases unmatched. In DNA, the CDR3 is TGTGCCAGCAGTTGGCCGACAGGGGAAAACAATGAGCAGTTCTTC. It yields the protein CASSWPTGENNEQFF.

The chain recombines TRBV7-9 with TRBJ2-5; D may be TRBD1 (6 bases). The V end lost 1 base, the J end lost 1 base, and 7 bases lay between the germline ends. Looked up from germline, CDR1 is SEHNR and CDR2 is FQNEAQ (reference sequence). The CDR3 spans 14 residues. CDR3 sequence (DNA): TGTGCCAGCAGCTTAGACAGGGCCCAAGAGACCCAGTACTTC. This codes for CASSLDRAQETQYF.

The gene calls are TRBV27 and TRBJ1-6; unclear D gene. V lost 0 bases, J lost 3 bases, and 6 bases lay in between. The germline CDR1 and CDR2 sequences are MNHEY and SMNVEV (reference sequence). The CDR3 extends over 15 amino acids. The CDR3 spells CASSLSSGYNSPLHF. The CDR3 nucleotides are TGTGCCAGCAGTTTATCGTCGGGCTATAATTCACCCCTCCACTTT.

This clone was recorded once. V is TRBV2 and J is TRBJ1-5; 9 bases agree with TRBD1. With V trimmed by 6 bases and J by 6 bases, 6 bases remained unmatched. The CDR3 covers 14 residues. Germline V gene data show CDR1 as SNHLY and CDR2 as FYNNEI. CDR3 DNA sequence: TGTGCCAGCAGGAGACAGGGGGAAAGTCAGCCCCAGCATTTT. It encodes CASRRQGESQPQHF.

This clone has just a few counts. The V call is TRBV15, the J call TRBJ1-5; D not resolved. V lost 1 base, J lost 4 bases, and 17 bases lay in between. Germline CDR1 LNHNV, CDR2 YYDKDF (reference sequence). The CDR3 length is 17 residues. The CDR3 DNA reads TGTGCCACCAGCAGAGTATTCCTAGGGAGTGGGAATCAGCCCCAGCATTTT. It is translated as CATSRVFLGSGNQPQHF.

V gene TRBV5-1 combines with J gene TRBJ1-2; D is undetermined. In germline, CDR1 is SGHRS, CDR2 YFSETQ. This CDR3 has 14 amino acids. Trimming left V 1 base short and J 5 bases short, with 12 bases between. CDR3: CASSLRSRSYGYTF. The CDR3 coding sequence is TGCGCCAGCAGCTTGAGATCCAGATCATATGGCTACACCTTC. Variable domain in full (rest from reference TRBV5-1 and TRBJ1-2): KAGVTQTPRYLIKTRGQQVTLSCSPISGHRSVSWYQQTPGQGLQFLFEYFSETQRNKGNFPGRFSGRQFSNSRSEMNVSTLELGDSALYLCASSLRSRSYGYTFGSGTRLTVV.

The chain links TRBV7-3 to TRBJ2-1, with D perhaps TRBD2 (6 bases). The germline V and J ends were trimmed by 1 base and 2 bases, with 15 bases remaining between them. CDR1 and CDR2 from the germline V gene are SGHTA and FQGTGA. The CDR3 length is 17 residues. In DNA, the CDR3 is TGTGCCAGCAGCTTAATTCACGGGGGATCCGCCTACAATGAGCAGTTCTTC. It yields the protein CASSLIHGGSAYNEQFF.

The chain joins TRBV28 to TRBJ1-2; 8 nucleotides align to TRBD1. V lost 5 bases to trimming and J lost 3 bases; unmatched junction nucleotides: 5. The V gene's germline CDR1 is MDHEN and CDR2 SYDVKM. The CDR3 loop spans 14 amino acids. CDR3 region: CASSNTGGDYGYTF. The CDR3 region has the DNA TGTGCCAGCAGTAATACAGGGGGGGACTATGGCTACACCTTC.

The V and J genes are TRBV28 and TRBJ2-5, with D possibly being TRBD1 (7 bases). V lost 6 bases to trimming and J lost 3 bases, with 17 bases between them. The CDR3 spans 15 residues. The germline V gene encodes CDR1 MDHEN and CDR2 SYDVKM. The CDR3, as DNA: TGTGCCAGCAGCGCGAACAGGGGACTCAAAGAGACCCAGTACTTC. Translated: CASSANRGLKETQYF.

Comment on this clone: This same CDR3 is encoded by further DNA sequences in the sample. The V call is TRBV7-9, the J call TRBJ2-1; possible D gene TRBD1, 5 bases. Germline V gives CDR1 SEHNR, CDR2 FQNEAQ (reference sequence). Trimming took off 1 base at V and 5 bases at J, with 6 bases between the two ends. The CDR3 covers 13 residues. The CDR3 loop is CASSLGQNNEQFF. In DNA, the CDR3 is TGTGCCAGCAGCTTAGGACAGAACAATGAGCAGTTCTTC. Full variable domain (remainder filled in from reference TRBV7-9 and TRBJ2-1): DTGVSQNPRHKITKRGQNVTFRCDPISEHNRLYWYRQTLGQGPEFLTYFQNEAQLEKSRLLSDRFSAERPKGSFSTLEIQRTEQGDSAMYLCASSLGQNNEQFFGPGTRLTVL.

This chain joins TRBV9 and TRBJ1-2, with a possible D match to TRBD1 (5 bases). Germline V gives CDR1 SGDLS, CDR2 YYNGEE. This CDR3 region has 13 residues. The V end was cut by 5 bases, the J end by 3 bases, with 11 bases between. The CDR3 here is CASRRDSHYGYTF. The CDR3 bases are TGTGCCAGCAGAAGAGACAGTCACTATGGCTACACCTTC. Complete variable domain (other parts from reference TRBV9 and TRBJ1-2): DSGVTQTPKHLITATGQRVTLRCSPRSGDLSVYWYQQSLDQGLQFLIQYYNGEERAKGNILERFSAQQFPDLHSELNLSSLELGDSALYFCASRRDSHYGYTFGSGTRLTVV.

The gene calls are TRBV11-2 and TRBJ2-3, with D unclear. Between the trimmed V and J ends, which lost 5 bases and 0 bases, there was a span of 12 bases. Germline V CDR1 and CDR2: SGHAT, FQNNGV. This CDR3 spans 15 amino acids. The CDR3 here is CASSAGALSTDTQYF. The DNA of the CDR3 is TGTGCCAGCAGCGCTGGAGCGCTAAGCACAGATACGCAGTATTTT.

The CDR3: CASRADRIGGYTF. The CDR3 bases are TGTGCCAGCAGAGCAGACAGAATAGGTGGCTACACCTTC. The chain joins TRBV6-6 to TRBJ1-2, with a weak D call TRBD1 (5 bases). The ends were cut back, 6 bases at V and 7 bases at J, with 15 bases in the middle. Germline assignment: CDR1 MNHNY and CDR2 SVGAGI (reference sequence). There are 13 residues in the CDR3.

The chain combines TRBV11-2 with TRBJ2-3; no firm D call. Trimming left V 5 bases short and J 4 bases short, with 13 bases between. Looked up from germline, CDR1 is SGHAT and CDR2 is FQNNGV. The CDR3 sequence is 14 residues long. CDR3 loop: CASSPVGFADTQYF. In DNA form, the CDR3 reads TGTGCCAGCAGCCCCGTCGGTTTCGCAGATACGCAGTATTTT.

The chain employs TRBV2 and TRBJ1-2, with D unresolved. Trimming took off 4 bases at V and 10 bases at J, with 16 bases between the two ends. CDR1 SNHLY and CDR2 FYNNEI come from the germline V gene. There are 13 residues in the CDR3. CDR3 in DNA: TGTGCCAGCAGTGGGTCCTCTGAGATACTCTACACCTTC. This gives the protein CASSGSSEILYTF.

J is TRBJ1-6 and V is TRBV25-1; D is uncertain. The CDR3 contains 14 residues. V was shortened by 4 bases and J by 8 bases, with 12 bases between the two germline ends. CDR1 is MGHDK and CDR2 is SYGVNS in the germline V gene. CDR3 in amino acids: CASSAPEGYSPLHF. CDR3 coding DNA: TGTGCCAGCAGTGCCCCCGAGGGCTATTCACCCCTCCACTTT.

The chain links TRBV7-9 to TRBJ1-3, with D possibly being TRBD1 (5 bases). The CDR3 covers 16 residues. Trimming cost V 5 bases and J 0 bases, with 14 bases left between them. The germline gives CDR1 SEHNR, CDR2 FQNEAQ (reference sequence). The CDR3 region has the DNA TGTGCCAGCAGCCCACATGGGGCCAGCTCTGGAAACACCATATATTTT. The encoded protein is CASSPHGASSGNTIYF.

The chain links TRBV29-1 to TRBJ2-1, with TRBD2 matching over 8 bases. Germline V lookup: CDR1 SQVTM, CDR2 ANQGSEA. The junction had 10 bases not matched to a gene; V was cut back by 8 bases and J by 7 bases. CDR3 length: 13 amino acids. Here the CDR3 DNA reads TGCAGCATCGACCCTACTAGCGGTAATGAGCAGTTCTTC. Translating gives CSIDPTSGNEQFF.

The chain recombines TRBV5-1 with TRBJ2-5; 12 positions agree with TRBD1. Germline assignment: CDR1 SGHRS and CDR2 YFSETQ. V shed 7 bases and J 1 base; nucleotides not matched to a gene: 2. The CDR3 is 14 residues long. Written as DNA, the CDR3 is TGCGCCAGCCGGGACAGGGGGCTCCAAGAGACCCAGTACTTC. This codes for CASRDRGLQETQYF.

The V and J genes are TRBV5-6 and TRBJ2-5; a weak D match, TRBD1 (6 bases). The CDR3 extends over 15 amino acids. V lost 4 bases and J 1 base, leaving 14 bases between the germline ends. CDR1 and CDR2 from the germline V gene are SGHDT and YYEEEE. DNA of the CDR3: TGTGCCAGCAGCCTAATGACAGGACTCCAAGAGACCCAGTACTTC. Protein product: CASSLMTGLQETQYF.

V is TRBV4-1 and J is TRBJ2-2; D unresolved. Germline loops: CDR1 MGHRA, CDR2 YSYEKL. The CDR3 totals 13 residues. Trimming stripped 4 bases from V and 8 bases from J, with 11 bases between. CDR3 bases: TGCGCCAGCAGCCCCTCTCCCGGGGGGGAGCTGTTTTTT. This gives the protein CASSPSPGGELFF.

The chain couples TRBV5-6 to TRBJ2-7; perhaps TRBD2 as D (7 bases). The V and J ends lost 0 bases and 4 bases respectively, with 17 bases between them. Germline V gives CDR1 SGHDT, CDR2 YYEEEE. The CDR3 is 16 amino acids. The CDR3 DNA reads as TGTGCCAGCAGCTTGGGGTCGGCGGGGGCACTGTACGAGCAGTACTTC. Translating gives CASSLGSAGALYEQYF.

This clone was seen a single time. V is TRBV18 and J is TRBJ1-2; D might be TRBD1 (6 bases). CDR1 is KGHSH and CDR2 is LQKENI in the germline V gene. V lost 3 bases and J lost 3, with 8 bases in between. The CDR3 covers 13 residues. As DNA, the CDR3 is TGTGCCAGCTCACCCCGGACAGACTATGGCTACACCTTC. Translation: CASSPRTDYGYTF. Filled out from reference TRBV18 and TRBJ1-2, the complete variable domain reads NAGVMQNPRHLVRRRGQEARLRCSPMKGHSHVYWYRQLPEEGLKFMVYLQKENIIDESGMPKERFSAEFPKEGPSILRIQQVVRGDSAAYFCASSPRTDYGYTFGSGTRLTVV.

This clone was counted only a few times. V and J are TRBV9 and TRBJ2-7, with D maybe TRBD1 (6 bases). V was cut by 6 bases and J by 0 bases, with 13 bases left in between. The CDR3 loop spans 14 amino acids. The germline gives CDR1 SGDLS, CDR2 YYNGEE. The CDR3 here is CASNQQGSSYEQYF. CDR3 in DNA: TGTGCCAGCAACCAACAGGGTAGCTCCTACGAGCAGTACTTC.